The 23 T cell receptor beta chains reported below all come from one sample, sequenced in a study of CD4 T cells in relation to SARS-CoV-2 and coronaviruses. CD4+ T cells from unexposed donors were obtained before the COVID-19 pandemic (2011-2018). The repertoire was sequenced with immunoSEQ multiplex PCR; TCRdb's copy has only in-frame clones and lacks some. The sample includes 65,000 or so clones, about 89% of them seen just once. Sample: memory CD4+ T cells from PBMCs. These receptors all stem from a human donor in good health.

The V call is TRBV5-1, the J call TRBJ1-1; 8 positions match TRBD1. The length of the CDR3 is 15 residues. CDR1 and CDR2 (germline): SGHRS, YFSETQ. J was trimmed by 0 bases and V by 3 bases; bases with no gene match: 4. This CDR3 reads CASSSGQALNTEAFF. The CDR3 DNA sequence: TGCGCCAGCAGCTCGGGACAGGCACTGAACACTGAAGCTTTCTTT.

The chain recombines TRBV2 with TRBJ2-3; D uncertain. V lost 1 base and J lost 1, with 3 bases in between. The V gene's germline CDR1 is SNHLY and CDR2 FYNNEI. This CDR3 is 13 amino acids long. The CDR3 sequence is CASSEGRTDTQYF. DNA of the CDR3: TGTGCCAGCAGTGAAGGACGCACAGATACGCAGTATTTT.

V usage is TRBV9 and J usage is TRBJ1-3; 9 bases line up with TRBD1. J lost 2 bases, V lost 1 base, and 7 bases had no gene match. CDR3 length: 17 amino acids. Germline values: CDR1 SGDLS, CDR2 YYNGEE. The CDR3 loop is CASSVMSRQGAGNTIYF. The CDR3 DNA reads TGTGCCAGCAGCGTAATGAGTAGACAGGGGGCTGGAAACACCATATATTTT.

This chain uses TRBV3-1 (or the pseudogene TRBV3-2) with TRBJ2-7; a possible D gene is TRBD1 (5 bases). There are 14 residues in the CDR3. Germline V gene sequence: CDR1 LGHDT, CDR2 YNNKEL (reference sequence). With 4 bases removed from V and 2 bases from J, the gap between germline ends came to 12 bases. CDR3 protein: CASSRSGLPYEQYF. The CDR3 region has the DNA TGTGCCAGCAGCCGATCAGGGCTGCCCTACGAGCAGTACTTC.

The rearrangement links TRBV28 to TRBJ1-3; D unclear. Trimming left V 6 bases short and J 0 bases short, with 9 bases between. Germline V CDR1 and CDR2: MDHEN, SYDVKM. CDR3 length equals 14 residues. CDR3 nucleotides: TGTGCCAGCAGGACGGTGGACTCTGGAAACACCATATATTTT. Translated, it gives CASRTVDSGNTIYF.

The chain carries TRBV3-1 (or the pseudogene TRBV3-2) and TRBJ1-3, with 7 bases matching TRBD1. V dropped 6 bases and J dropped 2; count of bases not matched to a gene: 4. Germline lookup yields CDR1 LGHDT and CDR2 YNNKEL (reference sequence). This CDR3 has 14 amino acids. CDR3 bases: TGTGCCAGCAGAGACACAGGGGCTGGAAACACCATATATTTT. Encoded protein: CASRDTGAGNTIYF.

V and J are TRBV10-2 and TRBJ2-6; TRBD1 matches at 8 bases. CDR3 length: 16 amino acids. Germline V lookup: CDR1 WSHSY, CDR2 SAAADI. Germline trimming cut 5 bases from V and 3 bases from J; bases unmatched to any gene: 6. The CDR3 coding sequence is TGCGCCAGCAGTCCGACCACAGGGGGTGGGGCCAACGTCCTGACTTTC. Amino acid sequence: CASSPTTGGGANVLTF.

The chain recombines TRBV6-6 with TRBJ1-2; TRBD1 matches 7 bases. The J segment lost 3 bases and the V segment lost 2 bases, leaving 6 bases of the junction unmatched. In germline, CDR1 is MNHNY, CDR2 SVGAGI (reference sequence). The CDR3 runs 15 residues. CDR3 in amino acids: CASSYGTGEYYGYTF. CDR3 nucleotides: TGTGCCAGCAGTTACGGAACAGGGGAATACTATGGCTACACCTTC.

The V gene is TRBV5-4, the J gene TRBJ1-6; D uncertain. The CDR3 is 14 residues long. Trimming removed 4 bases from V and 4 bases from J, with 9 bases in between. Germline-derived CDR1 and CDR2 are SGHNT and YYREEE (reference sequence). This chain's CDR3 is CASSTRLYNSPLHF. The CDR3 DNA reads as TGTGCCAGCAGCACCCGACTTTATAATTCACCCCTCCACTTT.

This chain links TRBV7-2 with TRBJ1-2; 7 bases line up with TRBD1. This CDR3 has 14 amino acids. Germline V gene data show CDR1 as SGHTA and CDR2 as FQGNSA. V shed 2 bases and J 9 bases; nucleotides not matched to a gene: 9. The DNA for the CDR3 is TGTGCCAGCAGCTTATTACAGGGGAGCCGAAGCTACACCTTC. This translates into CASSLLQGSRSYTF.

The gene calls are TRBV6-1 and TRBJ1-2; D is possibly TRBD1 (5 bases). Trimming stripped 2 bases from V and 4 bases from J, with 8 bases between. Germline CDR1 MNHNS, CDR2 SASEGT. The CDR3 is 13 residues long. CDR3 bases: TGTGCCAGCAGTGAAAGGGGTATCTATGGCTACACCTTC. It codes for CASSERGIYGYTF.

This clone occurred a few times. The CDR3 spells CASSILNGEQYF. The CDR3 DNA is TGTGCCAGTAGTATCCTTAACGGCGAGCAGTACTTC. The chain is built from TRBV19 and TRBJ2-7; no reliable D call. The CDR3 consists of 12 residues. V was cut by 3 bases and J by 6 bases, with 9 bases left in between. The germline V gene encodes CDR1 LNHDA and CDR2 SQIVND (reference sequence).

This chain connects TRBV7-8 to TRBJ2-3; 8 nucleotides match TRBD1. This CDR3 comprises 15 residues. Germline CDR1 SGHVS, CDR2 FQNEAQ. V lost 5 bases to trimming and J lost 3 bases; unmatched junction nucleotides: 7. CDR3 DNA sequence: TGTGCCAGCAGCCTTGGGACAGGCCTAACAGATACGCAGTATTTT. Amino acid sequence: CASSLGTGLTDTQYF.

The J gene is TRBJ1-5, the V gene TRBV2; D gene uncertain. This CDR3 has 14 amino acids. Trimming removed 8 bases from V and 5 bases from J, with 16 bases in between. Per the germline V gene, CDR1 is SNHLY and CDR2 is FYNNEI. In DNA, the CDR3 is TGTGCCAGCGCCCAGGCTATGGGCCATCAGCCCCAGCATTTT. Encoded protein: CASAQAMGHQPQHF. Drawing the rest from reference TRBV2 and TRBJ1-5, the complete variable domain is EPEVTQTPSHQVTQMGQEVILRCVPISNHLYFYWYRQILGQKVEFLVSFYNNEISEKSEIFDDQFSVERPDGSNFTLKIRSTKLEDSAMYFCASAQAMGHQPQHFGDGTRLSIL.

This CDR3 is CASSFNSPGGNTIYF. The CDR3 bases are TGCGCCAGCAGCTTTAACAGTCCGGGCGGAAACACCATATATTTT. V is TRBV5-1 and J is TRBJ1-3; D uncertain. There are 15 residues in the CDR3. CDR1 SGHRS and CDR2 YFSETQ come from the germline V gene. Trimming removed 2 bases at V and 4 bases at J, with 13 bases between.

This rearrangement joins TRBV9 to TRBJ2-1; 10 bases are a match to TRBD2. This CDR3 region has 16 residues. Germline CDR1 reads SGDLS; CDR2 reads YYNGEE. Unmatched junction bases numbered 14, after V lost 5 bases and J lost 9 bases. CDR3 loop: CASRSSGASGSFEQFF. In DNA form, the CDR3 reads TGTGCCAGCAGGTCTTCGGGGGCTAGCGGGAGTTTTGAGCAGTTCTTC.

This clone was seen a single time. The V and J genes are TRBV30 and TRBJ2-3; D not certain. Per the germline V gene, CDR1 is GTSNPN and CDR2 is SVGIG (reference sequence). The V and J ends lost 3 bases and 6 bases respectively, with 16 bases between them. The length of the CDR3 is 14 residues. CDR3 nucleotide sequence: TGTGCCTGGAGGAGTGACCTCCCGAGGGATACGCAGTATTTT. This codes for CAWRSDLPRDTQYF.

The V gene is TRBV6-2 or TRBV6-3, the J gene TRBJ1-2; perhaps TRBD1 as D (5 bases). This CDR3 spans 12 amino acids. Trimming removed 6 bases at V and 3 bases at J, with 8 bases between. Germline CDR1 MNHEY, CDR2 SVGEGT. For the CDR3, the DNA is TGTGCCAGCAGCCTAGGGGACTATGGCTACACCTTC. This sequence encodes CASSLGDYGYTF.

This chain joins TRBV28 and TRBJ1-1; 10 bases align to TRBD1. J lost 0 bases, V lost 4 bases, and 8 bases had no gene match. Germline V gene sequence: CDR1 MDHEN, CDR2 SYDVKM. CDR3 length: 17 residues. This CDR3 reads CASSSWTGGGMNTEAFF. For the CDR3, the DNA is TGTGCCAGCAGTTCCTGGACAGGGGGGGGTATGAACACTGAAGCTTTCTTT.

J is TRBJ2-2 and V is TRBV6-5; D is perhaps TRBD2 (7 bases). This CDR3 comprises 13 residues. V shed 7 bases and J shed 3 bases, with 9 bases lying between them. The germline CDR1 and CDR2 sequences are MNHEY and SVGAGI. Here the CDR3 DNA reads TGTGCCAGCACGGGGGGCGACACCGGGGAGCTGTTTTTT. Translated, it gives CASTGGDTGELFF.

In this sample, this clone turned up a few times. The chain employs TRBV27 and TRBJ2-1; TRBD1 matches 9 bases. V lost 8 bases, J lost 9 bases, and 14 bases stayed unmatched. The CDR3 is 15 amino acids. Germline values: CDR1 MNHEY, CDR2 SMNVEV (reference sequence). CDR3 bases: TGTGCCAGCCGACCTCCGCGGGACAGGGATTCTGAGCAGTTCTTC. This translates into CASRPPRDRDSEQFF.

There are a few counts of this clone. The rearrangement links TRBV19 to TRBJ2-4, with a tentative D call TRBD1 (6 bases). Trimming stripped 4 bases from V and 3 bases from J, with 10 bases between. The CDR3 consists of 14 residues. The germline V gene encodes CDR1 LNHDA and CDR2 SQIVND (reference sequence). CDR3 sequence reads: CASSTEGGKNIQYF. The CDR3 DNA sequence: TGTGCCAGTAGTACCGAAGGGGGCAAAAACATTCAGTACTTC.

The gene calls are TRBV5-4 and TRBJ2-3; 8 nucleotides line up with TRBD2. The CDR3 consists of 16 residues. Germline V gene sequence: CDR1 SGHNT, CDR2 YYREEE (reference sequence). The junction had 8 bases not matched to a gene; V was cut back by 0 bases and J by 5 bases. CDR3 in DNA: TGTGCCAGCAGCTTGGCGTCAGCGGGGGCGGTAGATACGCAGTATTTT. This sequence encodes CASSLASAGAVDTQYF.